The next 27 T cell receptor beta chains were all read from a single sample in a study of blood T cell repertoires in COVID-19. The data were produced by immunoSEQ multiplex PCR, yet TCRdb's version contains in-frame clones alone and is incomplete. The table records a few hundred thousand clones, 86% of them present only once. The sequenced material came from peripheral blood. All receptors derive from a woman aged 25 to 39 who had recovered from COVID-19.

This clone was counted only a few times. The rearrangement joins TRBV29-1 to TRBJ1-1, with 9 bases fitting TRBD1. Germline CDR1 and CDR2: SQVTM and ANQGSEA. Unmatched junction bases numbered 4, after V lost 1 base and J lost 1 base. CDR3 length: 15 residues. The CDR3 region is CSVEGGQGPNTEAFF. The CDR3 nucleotides read TGCAGCGTTGAAGGTGGACAGGGGCCGAACACTGAAGCTTTCTTT.

Note on this clone: The junction and the germline gene differ at one end; a read error may be behind it. J is TRBJ2-5 and V is TRBV7-7; 9 positions match TRBD2. The CDR3 sequence is 15 residues long. Germline assignment: CDR1 SSHAT and CDR2 FNYEAQ (reference sequence). CDR3 sequence: CASTLGRGGQETQYF. In DNA, the CDR3 is TGTGCTAGCACCCTTGGGCGGGGGGGGCAAGAGACCCAGTACTTC.

This clone showed up just a few times. The V gene is TRBV28, the J gene TRBJ1-4, with a weak D call TRBD1 (6 bases). CDR1 MDHEN and CDR2 SYDVKM come from the germline V gene. V was clipped by 3 bases and J by 7 bases, with 12 bases between them. The CDR3 sequence is 14 residues long. CDR3 in amino acids: CASSFSGAGEKLFF. The CDR3 DNA is TGTGCCAGCAGTTTTTCAGGGGCCGGTGAAAAACTGTTTTTT. The complete variable domain, with remaining parts taken from reference TRBV28 and TRBJ1-4, reads DVKVTQSSRYLVKRTGEKVFLECVQDMDHENMFWYRQDPGLGLRLIYFSYDVKMKEKGDIPEGYSVSREKKERFSLILESASTNQTSMYLCASSFSGAGEKLFFGSGTQLSVL.

V usage is TRBV7-9 and J usage is TRBJ1-2; D uncertain. CDR1 and CDR2 (germline): SEHNR, FQNEAQ (reference sequence). The V gene lost 5 bases and the J gene lost 6 bases, with 13 bases spanning the gap. This CDR3 comprises 13 residues. The CDR3 DNA follows: TGTGCCAGCAGCCCCCCCGACAAGGATGGCTACACCTTC. Translated, it gives CASSPPDKDGYTF.

This chain joins TRBV4-1 and TRBJ1-1, with TRBD1 identical over 7 bases. With V trimmed by 2 bases and J by 5 bases, 8 bases remained unmatched. CDR3 length: 15 residues. Germline V gene lookup returns CDR1 MGHRA and CDR2 YSYEKL. The CDR3 nucleotides are TGCGCCAGCAGCCAATTGCCGGGACAGAGGACTGAAGCTTTCTTT. Amino acids: CASSQLPGQRTEAFF.

The rearrangement links TRBV2 to TRBJ1-5, with D possibly being TRBD1 (5 bases). Germline loops: CDR1 SNHLY, CDR2 FYNNEI. V lost 3 bases and J 0 bases, leaving 9 bases between the germline ends. The CDR3 covers 15 residues. CDR3 in DNA: TGTGCCAGCAGTGAGGTAGGGGATAGCAATCAGCCCCAGCATTTT. This encodes CASSEVGDSNQPQHF.

J is TRBJ2-7 and V is TRBV4-1; TRBD2 might be the D (6 bases). Trimming took 4 bases from V and 2 from J, leaving 18 bases between them. Germline V gene lookup returns CDR1 MGHRA and CDR2 YSYEKL. The CDR3 has 16 amino acids. The CDR3 DNA follows: TGCGCCAGCAGCCTGGACGCGGGTCGGGGGACCTACGAGCAGTACTTC. It specifies CASSLDAGRGTYEQYF.

The chain uses TRBV12-3 or TRBV12-4 and TRBJ1-4; 8 nucleotides align to TRBD1. Trimming cost V 7 bases and J 7 bases; bases outside gene matches: 5. The CDR3 length is 13 residues. CDR3: CASTPGTGEKLFF. DNA for the CDR3: TGTGCCAGCACCCCAGGGACAGGTGAAAAACTGTTTTTT.

This clone rates as medium-sized. The CDR3 here is CASSDGTSGSEQFF. The CDR3 DNA is TGTGCCAGCAGTGACGGGACTAGCGGGAGTGAGCAGTTCTTC. V gene TRBV6-4 combines with J gene TRBJ2-1, with 14 bases that match TRBD2. Germline V CDR1 and CDR2: MRHNA, SNTAGT. After removal of 2 bases from V and 9 bases from J, the junction contained 0 bases not matched to a gene. The CDR3 is 14 amino acids.

The rearrangement links TRBV28 to TRBJ2-5; 11 nucleotides agree with TRBD1. There are 14 residues in the CDR3. Trimming took 5 bases from V and 7 from J; bases not matched to a gene: 6. CDR1 is MDHEN, CDR2 SYDVKM, per germline. The CDR3 sequence is CASSVGQGASTQYF. The CDR3, as DNA: TGTGCCAGCAGTGTAGGACAGGGGGCGTCGACCCAGTACTTC.

The chain combines TRBV27 with TRBJ2-1; 10 bases fit TRBD1. The CDR3 covers 14 residues. Per germline, CDR1 MNHEY and CDR2 SMNVEV (reference sequence). V lost 10 bases to trimming and J lost 3 bases; unmatched junction nucleotides: 6. The CDR3 sequence: CATYRDRGYNEQFF. CDR3 DNA sequence: TGTGCCACCTACCGGGACAGGGGCTACAATGAGCAGTTCTTC.

This chain links TRBV6-2 or TRBV6-3 with TRBJ1-1; perhaps TRBD1 as D (5 bases). CDR3 length equals 14 residues. Trimming removed 0 bases at V and 5 bases at J, with 10 bases between. Germline lookup yields CDR1 MNHEY and CDR2 SVGEGT. The CDR3 reads CASSYSRGRTEAFF. CDR3 DNA: TGTGCCAGCAGTTACTCAAGGGGTCGGACTGAAGCTTTCTTT.

The chain recombines TRBV7-2 with TRBJ2-7; weak D call: TRBD2 (6 bases). Trimming took off 4 bases at V and 3 bases at J, with 16 bases between the two ends. Germline V gene lookup returns CDR1 SGHTA and CDR2 FQGNSA. The CDR3 covers 15 residues. The CDR3 nucleotides read TGTGCCAGCAGCTATACTAGCTGGCAACTCTACGAGCAGTACTTC. Translating it yields CASSYTSWQLYEQYF.

The chain combines TRBV7-3 with TRBJ2-1; 10 bases agree with TRBD2. The CDR3 loop spans 15 amino acids. Germline CDR1 SGHTA, CDR2 FQGTGA. With V trimmed by 5 bases and J by 5 bases, 6 bases remained unmatched. The CDR3 loop is CASSPGTSANNEQFF. As DNA, the CDR3 is TGTGCCAGCAGCCCCGGGACTAGCGCTAACAATGAGCAGTTCTTC.

The chain employs TRBV28 and TRBJ1-2, with unresolved D. The germline V and J ends were trimmed by 5 bases and 7 bases, with 17 bases remaining between them. This CDR3 region has 14 residues. Germline-derived CDR1 and CDR2 are MDHEN and SYDVKM. The CDR3 region has the DNA TGTGCCAGCAGTCCCGGAGGTCCGGGGATTGGCTACACCTTC. As protein: CASSPGGPGIGYTF.

J is TRBJ2-3 and V is TRBV4-2; 9 bases map to TRBD2. CDR1 LGHNA and CDR2 YNFKEQ come from the germline V gene. Trimming removed 2 bases from V and 1 base from J; junction bases left unmatched: 16. There are 20 residues in the CDR3. CDR3 sequence (DNA): TGTGCCAGCAGCCAACGGGGGCGGGAGGGCGGATCCTGGCGCACAGATACGCAGTATTTT. Protein sequence: CASSQRGREGGSWRTDTQYF.

As to this clone: Other DNA variants within this sample encode the same CDR3. This chain uses TRBV2 with TRBJ2-5, with D possibly matching TRBD2 (5 bases). The CDR3 consists of 12 residues. V was clipped by 4 bases and J by 5 bases, with 8 bases between them. Germline CDR1 and CDR2: SNHLY and FYNNEI. The CDR3 spells CASSAGTETQYF. The CDR3 region has the DNA TGTGCCAGCAGTGCGGGAACGGAGACCCAGTACTTC. The variable domain in full, completed from reference TRBV2 and TRBJ2-5, reads EPEVTQTPSHQVTQMGQEVILRCVPISNHLYFYWYRQILGQKVEFLVSFYNNEISEKSEIFDDQFSVERPDGSNFTLKIRSTKLEDSAMYFCASSAGTETQYFGPGTRLLVL.

This rearrangement joins TRBV5-1 to TRBJ1-4; 8 nucleotides agree with TRBD1. The CDR3 sequence is 16 residues long. Germline lookup yields CDR1 SGHRS and CDR2 YFSETQ. V shed 3 bases and J 8 bases; nucleotides not matched to a gene: 12. The chain's CDR3 is CASSSDPATGVEKLFF. The CDR3, as DNA: TGCGCCAGCAGCTCAGACCCAGCGACAGGGGTAGAAAAACTGTTTTTT.

This clone was detected only once. This chain links TRBV11-3 with TRBJ2-1, with 9 bases matching TRBD2. CDR3 length equals 15 residues. Germline trimming cut 5 bases from V and 8 bases from J; bases unmatched to any gene: 10. Germline assignment: CDR1 SGHNT and CDR2 YENEEA. The CDR3 DNA sequence: TGTGCCAGCAGCAGGTTAGCTAGCGGGGCCGATGAGCAGTTCTTC. This codes for CASSRLASGADEQFF.

This clone was seen a handful of times. The gene calls are TRBV24-1 and TRBJ2-2; weak D call: TRBD2 (7 bases). CDR1 is KGHDR, CDR2 SFDVKD, per germline. Trimming left V 11 bases short and J 7 bases short, with 19 bases between. This CDR3 comprises 14 residues. The CDR3 spells CASRGSGQVGELFF. As DNA, the CDR3 is TGTGCCAGCAGGGGTAGCGGGCAAGTCGGGGAGCTGTTTTTT.

This clone has a single count. CDR3 in DNA: TGTGCCAGCAGCTTAACCGGGACAGGGGTGGGTGAAGCTTTCTTT. Translated: CASSLTGTGVGEAFF. The chain has TRBV7-9 and TRBJ1-1; 10 bases fit TRBD1. The trim removed 2 bases at V and 7 bases at J, leaving 7 bases unmatched. Per germline, CDR1 SEHNR and CDR2 FQNEAQ (reference sequence). The CDR3 contains 15 residues. Full variable domain (outside the CDR3, taken from reference TRBV7-9 and TRBJ1-1): DTGVSQNPRHKITKRGQNVTFRCDPISEHNRLYWYRQTLGQGPEFLTYFQNEAQLEKSRLLSDRFSAERPKGSFSTLEIQRTEQGDSAMYLCASSLTGTGVGEAFFGQGTRLTVV.

The sample holds one count of this clone. The gene calls are TRBV19 and TRBJ2-3; 8 bases are shared with TRBD2. Trimming removed 7 bases from V and 4 bases from J; junction bases left unmatched: 10. CDR3 length: 15 amino acids. CDR1 and CDR2 (germline): LNHDA, SQIVND (reference sequence). CDR3 nucleotide sequence: TGTGCCAGTACCATCGTGAGCGGGGGCTCAGATACGCAGTATTTT. This gives the protein CASTIVSGGSDTQYF.

This chain joins TRBV14 and TRBJ2-1; D is undetermined. Germline V gene sequence: CDR1 SGHDN, CDR2 FVKESK. The CDR3 contains 12 residues. The V end was cut by 0 bases, the J end by 14 bases, with 11 bases between. The CDR3 loop is CASSQDSRKKFF. CDR3 sequence (DNA): TGTGCCAGCAGCCAAGATTCCAGAAAGAAGTTCTTC.

V is TRBV29-1 and J is TRBJ1-4, with 7 bases fitting TRBD1. CDR3 length: 14 amino acids. V shed 6 bases and J 6 bases; nucleotides not matched to a gene: 10. Germline V gene data show CDR1 as SQVTM and CDR2 as ANQGSEA. CDR3 loop: CSVAWRDSYEKLFF. The CDR3, as DNA: TGCAGCGTCGCTTGGCGGGACAGTTATGAAAAACTGTTTTTT. Combining the CDR3 with reference TRBV29-1 and TRBJ1-4 gives the whole variable domain SAVISQKPSRDICQRGTSLTIQCQVDSQVTMMFWYRQQPGQSLTLIATANQGSEATYESGFVIDKFPISRPNLTFSTLTVSNMSPEDSSIYLCSVAWRDSYEKLFFGSGTQLSVL.

The chain combines TRBV6-8 with TRBJ1-6; D is perhaps TRBD1 (6 bases). Germline V CDR1 and CDR2: MNHGY, SAAAGT. This CDR3 has 14 residues. Trimming cost V 6 bases and J 10 bases, with 16 bases left between them. CDR3 DNA sequence: TGTGCCAGCAGGGATACCAACAGGGTATCACCCCTCCACTTT. This codes for CASRDTNRVSPLHF.

This clone was counted a single time. The chain is built from TRBV27 and TRBJ2-1; TRBD2 aligns across 8 bases. V lost 0 bases, J lost 2 bases, and 3 bases stayed unmatched. The germline V gene has CDR1 MNHEY and CDR2 SMNVEV (reference sequence). CDR3 length: 16 amino acids. CDR3 DNA sequence: TGTGCCAGCAGTTTATCGTTGGGACTAGCCTACAATGAGCAGTTCTTC. Translation: CASSLSLGLAYNEQFF.

The chain has TRBV28 and TRBJ2-1; TRBD1 aligns across 7 bases. Per the germline V gene, CDR1 is MDHEN and CDR2 is SYDVKM. V lost 2 bases to trimming and J lost 4 bases; unmatched junction nucleotides: 14. CDR3 size: 18 residues. The CDR3 DNA is TGTGCCAGCAGTTTACTTGGTTCGGGACAGAACCATTACAATGAGCAGTTCTTC. It translates to CASSLLGSGQNHYNEQFF.